These 15 T cell receptor beta chains were all obtained from the same sample, sequenced in a study of cytomegalovirus exposure and HLA in healthy donors (dated by TCRdb to between 2016 and 2019). Library creation used the immunoSEQ multiplex PCR assay. Not all clones reach the TCRdb copy of this immuneACCESS table, which keeps in-frame sequences only. Checked studies attribute under half of the gap to unresolved V genes and leave the rest unexplained. A total of some 140,000 clones appear in this sample, about four fifths of them only once. The ten largest clones represent 1.4% of the sample. Material for sequencing was PBMCs. These receptors were obtained from a woman in her 30s in good health and CMV-seronegative.

This rearrangement joins TRBV30 to TRBJ1-3; D possibly corresponds to TRBD1 (5 bases). This CDR3 spans 14 amino acids. In germline, CDR1 is GTSNPN, CDR2 SVGIG (reference sequence). The ends were cut back, 3 bases at V and 0 bases at J, with 9 bases in the middle. CDR3: CAWSRDFSGNTIYF. Here the CDR3 DNA reads TGTGCCTGGAGCCGGGACTTCTCTGGAAACACCATATATTTT.

This rearrangement joins TRBV28 to TRBJ1-2; 7 positions match TRBD1. V lost 5 bases, J lost 7 bases, and 10 bases stayed unmatched. This CDR3 has 14 amino acids. Germline CDR1 is MDHEN and CDR2 is SYDVKM. CDR3 nucleotides: TGTGCCAGCAGTCCCCCCGGGACAGCTTCTGGCTACACCTTC. Translated, it gives CASSPPGTASGYTF.

This sequence joins TRBV4-1 and TRBJ2-1, with TRBD2 matching 8 bases. The V gene end was trimmed by 4 bases and the J gene end by 0 bases; junction bases not matched to a gene: 23. The CDR3 covers 22 residues. From germline, CDR1 is MGHRA and CDR2 YSYEKL. The CDR3 DNA is TGCGCCAGCAGCCCCCGACGAGGACTACCGCGGGGGGCTCCTGGCTCCTACAATGAGCAGTTCTTC. Translation gives CASSPRRGLPRGAPGSYNEQFF.

The rearrangement uses TRBV7-6 and TRBJ2-2; TRBD1 might be the D (5 bases). Germline CDR1 and CDR2: SGHVS and FNYEAQ. The CDR3 has 14 residues. V was shortened by 2 bases and J by 4 bases, with 8 bases between the two germline ends. CDR3 sequence: CASSLNRGTGELFF. The CDR3 DNA sequence: TGTGCCAGCAGCTTAAATAGGGGCACCGGGGAGCTGTTTTTT.

This clone was seen only a few times. This chain joins TRBV29-1 and TRBJ2-1; TRBD1 agrees at 8 bases. Trimming took 4 bases from V and 3 from J; bases not matched to a gene: 8. Germline CDR1 SQVTM, CDR2 ANQGSEA. There are 15 residues in the CDR3. The DNA of the CDR3 is TGCAGCGTTGCCGGGACAGGTGACCACTACAATGAGCAGTTCTTC. This encodes CSVAGTGDHYNEQFF.

In this sample, this clone turned up once. The chain carries TRBV6-6 and TRBJ1-4; D may be TRBD1 (6 bases). The germline V gene encodes CDR1 MNHNY and CDR2 SVGAGI (reference sequence). Trimming removed 4 bases at V and 12 bases at J, with 15 bases between. This CDR3 has 13 amino acids. CDR3 in DNA: TGTGCCAGCAGTTCTCAACAGGGTTTACAACTGTTTTTT. This gives the protein CASSSQQGLQLFF.

The chain employs TRBV5-8 and TRBJ2-7, with TRBD2 identical over 10 bases. The germline gives CDR1 SGHTS, CDR2 YDEGEE. The CDR3 totals 15 residues. Losses at the gene ends were 9 bases for V and 5 bases for J; bases not matched to a gene: 14. CDR3 coding DNA: TGTGCCACACGATATAGCGGGGGGTACGTCGACGAGCAGTACTTC. Translating it yields CATRYSGGYVDEQYF.

This chain uses TRBV27 with TRBJ1-1; TRBD1 matches 7 bases. CDR1 is MNHEY and CDR2 is SMNVEV in the germline V gene (reference sequence). The junction had 9 bases not matched to a gene; V was cut back by 0 bases and J by 5 bases. The CDR3 contains 16 residues. The DNA of the CDR3 is TGTGCCAGCAGTTTATCGATCTACAGGGGTTTGACTGAAGCTTTCTTT. This sequence encodes CASSLSIYRGLTEAFF.

The CDR3 DNA sequence: TGCGCCAGCAGCTGGGGACAGGGGCAGATTTCACCCCTCCACTTT. This codes for CASSWGQGQISPLHF. The rearrangement joins TRBV5-1 to TRBJ1-6; 10 bases map to TRBD1. Losses at the gene ends were 3 bases for V and 9 bases for J; bases not matched to a gene: 6. CDR3 length: 15 amino acids. CDR1 SGHRS and CDR2 YFSETQ come from the germline V gene.

V is TRBV29-1 and J is TRBJ1-2; 10 bases map to TRBD1. Per the germline V gene, CDR1 is SQVTM and CDR2 is ANQGSEA. CDR3 length: 14 residues. V trimming: 5 bases; J trimming: 4 bases; junction bases outside the gene matches: 7. The CDR3 coding sequence is TGCAGCGTTAGGCCCGGGACAGGGGCCTATGGCTACACCTTC. Amino acids: CSVRPGTGAYGYTF.

The chain links TRBV28 to TRBJ1-6, with D hard to call. V was trimmed by 7 bases and J by 4 bases, leaving 8 bases between them. The CDR3 sequence is 13 residues long. Per germline, CDR1 MDHEN and CDR2 SYDVKM. Written as DNA, the CDR3 is TGTGCCAGCACCCCTACTTATAATTCACCCCTCCACTTT. Translating gives CASTPTYNSPLHF.

The gene calls are TRBV5-1 and TRBJ2-3; 12 bases align to TRBD2. J lost 0 bases, V lost 3 bases, and 2 bases had no gene match. This CDR3 contains 16 residues. Per the germline V gene, CDR1 is SGHRS and CDR2 is YFSETQ. The CDR3 loop reads CASSSGTSGSTDTQYF. CDR3 DNA: TGCGCCAGCAGCTCGGGGACTAGCGGGAGCACAGATACGCAGTATTTT.

The chain has TRBV29-1 and TRBJ2-5; TRBD2 matches at 8 bases. The CDR3 runs to 13 residues. CDR1 and CDR2 from the germline V gene are SQVTM and ANQGSEA. Trimming took 3 bases from V and 3 from J; bases not matched to a gene: 3. The DNA of the CDR3 is TGCAGCGTTGAGGGCGGGGGGAAAGAGACCCAGTACTTC. Its translation is CSVEGGGKETQYF.

The chain has TRBV2 and TRBJ1-2; D is ambiguous. The CDR3 loop spans 13 amino acids. Trimming cost V 1 base and J 0 bases, with 3 bases left between them. CDR1 SNHLY and CDR2 FYNNEI come from the germline V gene. The DNA for the CDR3 is TGTGCCAGCAGTGAAGATACTAACTATGGCTACACCTTC. Translation gives CASSEDTNYGYTF.

J is TRBJ1-3 and V is TRBV19, with a possible D match to TRBD1 (5 bases). Germline-derived CDR1 and CDR2 are LNHDA and SQIVND (reference sequence). Deletions cut 3 bases from V and 0 bases from J, with 15 bases between. The CDR3 has 17 residues. This CDR3 is CASSIGGGASSGNTIYF. The CDR3 DNA reads as TGTGCCAGTAGTATCGGCGGAGGGGCTTCCTCTGGAAACACCATATATTTT. Full variable domain (missing parts from reference TRBV19 and TRBJ1-3): DGGITQSPKYLFRKEGQNVTLSCEQNLNHDAMYWYRQDPGQGLRLIYYSQIVNDFQKGDIAEGYSVSREKKESFPLTVTSAQKNPTAFYLCASSIGGGASSGNTIYFGEGSWLTVV.